The entry below describes one TCR beta chain. Ten or more counts support this clonotype. Base qualities were left out, and no much larger clone turns up one base away. The treatment or condition label of this sample denotes: live attenuated yellow fever vaccine strain. A standard Ficoll-Paque protocol was used to isolate PBMCs from peripheral blood. Epitope-specific CD8 T cells were sorted using a dextramer loaded with the yellow fever NS4B epitope peptide, with anti-CD3 and anti-CD8 staining. TriZol was used to extract RNA from bulk PBMCs, from CD4 and CD8 fractions, and from dextramer-positive and dextramer-negative fractions. A distance of 7 bases separates the germline ends of V and J, which lose 2 bases and 2 bases respectively. The CDR3, cysteine through phenylalanine, is 13 amino acids long. The retained sequence is limited to the CDR3, 39 bases, with the frame set at the first base. CDR1 is given as MNHEY and CDR2 as SVGEGT, both from the germline V gene.

The data are from a study of T cells after yellow fever vaccination (dated 2019 in TCRdb). Study-level background: Libraries from fractions with low cell numbers were prepared with the SMART-Seq v4 Ultra Low Input RNA kit. Bulk TCR alpha and beta repertoires were sequenced longitudinally to track T-cell clones before and after primary and booster YFV17D yellow fever vaccination. Two healthy male donors, one aged 18 to 30 and one aged 30 to 40 years, made up the cohort. Blood was collected at multiple timepoints before and after primary and secondary immunization, and bulk PBMC replicates and cell subsets were isolated. Broader findings and caveats from the paper: Compared with the primary T-cell response, the secondary T-cell response was faster but weaker, reaching its peak on day 5 rather than on day 15. After the booster, most of the clones that had expanded following primary vaccination were detected again (almost 98% of CD4 and 80% to 90% of CD8), which suggests that memory was broadly maintained. A small fraction of clonotypes showed up in both the CD4 and CD8 compartments, probably as a result of convergent recombination. The study included only two donors, which limits how far the findings can be generalized. Computational filtering was needed because FACS-sorted repertoires could contain abundant contaminating clonotypes from the bulk population.

TCR cDNA was made using 5'RACE template switching, a step that added a universal primer site and unique molecular identifiers. Priming for cDNA synthesis came from both the TCR alpha and TCR beta constant segments. Libraries were amplified in two PCR steps, with sample barcodes and sequencing adapters added in the second step. Libraries were sequenced on Illumina HiSeq 2500 (2x100 bp) or NovaSeq (2x150 bp). Processing in the source paper ran as follows. Reads were demultiplexed and collapsed into UMI consensus sequences with MIGEC, and V(D)J alignment was performed with MiXCR. Clonotypes responding to the vaccine were identified with edgeR on replicate PBMC samples, with the criteria of FDR below 0.01 and a log2 fold change above 5 up to day 15. Each bulk clonotype was labeled CD4 or CD8 based on which sequenced repertoire, CD4 or CD8, contained the clonotype at higher abundance. Clonotypes enriched at least 10-fold in dextramer-positive versus dextramer-negative fractions were classed as NS4B-specific, and CD4-biased clonotypes were left out. The public reads were reanalyzed by TCRdb: fastp trimming at Q25, MiXCR alignment, in-frame beta chains only. Identical CDR3 protein sequences are pooled into one entry, listed with their most common genes and DNA. TCRdb, not the original authors, processed these V and J calls. This sample gives 42,000 or so distinct CDR3 sequences in total; 6.8% of them show up just once. About 15% of the sample comes from the top ten.

The TCR was taken from a man younger than 45 who received the YFV17D yellow fever vaccine. The rearranged segments are TRBV6-2 or TRBV6-3 and TRBJ2-7, with an unclear D gene assignment. The sample here was CD8+ T cells not binding an NS4B(214-222) dextramer, sorted from PBMCs, taken 45 days after the yellow fever booster vaccination. Interpreted using the paper, the cell subset or site label stands for: NS4B epitope dextramer-negative CD8 T cells. The CDR3 protein: CASSYTSTYEQYF. The base sequence is TGTGCCAGCAGTTACACGTCAACCTACGAGCAGTACTTC.